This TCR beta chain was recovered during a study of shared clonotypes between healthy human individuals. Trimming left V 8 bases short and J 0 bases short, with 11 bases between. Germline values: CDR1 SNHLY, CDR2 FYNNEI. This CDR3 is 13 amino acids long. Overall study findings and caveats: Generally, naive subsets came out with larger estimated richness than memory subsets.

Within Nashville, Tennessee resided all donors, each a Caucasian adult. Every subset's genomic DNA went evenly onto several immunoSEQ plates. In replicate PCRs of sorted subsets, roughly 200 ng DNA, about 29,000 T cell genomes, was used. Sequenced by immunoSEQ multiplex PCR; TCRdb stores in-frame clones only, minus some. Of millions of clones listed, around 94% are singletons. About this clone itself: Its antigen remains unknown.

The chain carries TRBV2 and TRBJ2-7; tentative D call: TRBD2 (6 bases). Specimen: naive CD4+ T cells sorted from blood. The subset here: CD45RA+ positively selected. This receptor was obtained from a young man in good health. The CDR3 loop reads CASQGGASYEQYF. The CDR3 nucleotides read TGTGCCAGCCAGGGCGGGGCCTCCTACGAGCAGTACTTC.